This T cell receptor (beta chain) was found in a study of CD8+ T cells in alopecia areata. Indicated treatment: oral pan-JAK inhibitor, 5-10 mg twice daily. cDNA reverse transcribed from extracted RNA served as the sequencing template. TCRdb keeps only in-frame clones here, not all; method: immunoSEQ multiplex PCR. The sample shows 150,000 to 200,000 clones, roughly 62% of them seen only once. Notes on the study in general: TCRs were shared less clearly across patients than in mice, possibly for HLA-related reasons.

A single count supports this clone. Its antigen is as yet unknown. The CDR3 contains 13 residues. Germline CDR1 reads SGHRS; CDR2 reads YFSETQ. With 7 bases removed from V and 1 base from J, the gap between germline ends came to 12 bases. V usage is TRBV5-1 and J usage is TRBJ2-7; D gene uncertain. This sample comprised CD8+ T cells sorted from blood, obtained at week 24, from a patient treated with tofacitinib. The TCR sequence derives from a human donor with alopecia areata. The DNA for the CDR3 is TGCGCCAGCGCGTCGGACCCTTCCTACGAGCAGTACTTC. This encodes CASASDPSYEQYF.